These 24 T cell receptor beta chains were all obtained from the same sample, sequenced in a study of OX40 agonist ivuxolimab in advanced cancers. To prepare the library, the immunoSEQ multiplex PCR assay was applied. Not all clones reach the TCRdb copy of this immuneACCESS table, which keeps in-frame sequences only. Checked studies attribute under half of the gap to unresolved V genes and leave the rest unexplained. The sample data list 65,000 to 85,000 clones, and around 84% of these were observed just once. In total, the top ten clones hold about 0.83% of the sample. The source material was CD4+ or CD8+ T cells sorted from blood, sampled in a trial of the OX40 agonist ivuxolimab. These receptors were taken from an adult with an advanced solid tumor such as melanoma, head and neck, liver or kidney cancer.

V usage is TRBV19 and J usage is TRBJ2-5; TRBD2 matches 8 bases. The DNA end is more similar to TRBJ2-7, so the J call may be wrong. This CDR3 comprises 15 residues. Germline assignment: CDR1 LNHDA and CDR2 SQIVND (reference sequence). CDR3 sequence (DNA): TGTGCCAGTAGGGGAGGCGCTAGCGGGTTCAACGAGCAGTACTTC. It is translated as CASRGGASGFNEQYF.

This rearrangement joins TRBV7-2 to TRBJ1-2; the match to TRBD1 covers 9 bases. The trim removed 7 bases at V and 3 bases at J, leaving 12 bases unmatched. CDR3 length: 16 residues. Germline V gives CDR1 SGHTA, CDR2 FQGNSA. The CDR3, as DNA: TGTGCCAGCACCTTCCCGGGACAGGGAAGAGACTATGGCTACACCTTC. Protein sequence: CASTFPGQGRDYGYTF.

This clone was counted a few times. The chain carries TRBV5-1 and TRBJ1-2; D is unresolved. The CDR3 has 15 amino acids. The germline V gene has CDR1 SGHRS and CDR2 YFSETQ. Trimming pared 3 bases from V and 6 bases from J, leaving 18 bases between. The CDR3 protein is CASSSSGGSRHGYTF. The CDR3 DNA sequence: TGCGCCAGCAGCTCCTCAGGTGGCTCTAGGCATGGCTACACCTTC. Using reference TRBV5-1 and TRBJ1-2 for the parts outside the CDR3, the full variable domain is KAGVTQTPRYLIKTRGQQVTLSCSPISGHRSVSWYQQTPGQGLQFLFEYFSETQRNKGNFPGRFSGRQFSNSRSEMNVSTLELGDSALYLCASSSSGGSRHGYTFGSGTRLTVV.

This chain joins TRBV15 and TRBJ2-7, with D unclear. The CDR3 extends over 13 amino acids. Germline-derived CDR1 and CDR2 are LNHNV and YYDKDF (reference sequence). The germline V and J ends were trimmed by 0 bases and 5 bases, with 8 bases remaining between them. CDR3 residues: CATSRDRSHEQYF. Here the CDR3 DNA reads TGTGCCACCAGCAGAGATCGTTCCCACGAGCAGTACTTC.

The chain uses TRBV9 and TRBJ2-7; 8 nucleotides line up with TRBD2. Germline values: CDR1 SGDLS, CDR2 YYNGEE. J lost 7 bases, V lost 4 bases, and 10 bases had no gene match. The CDR3 contains 14 residues. This chain's CDR3 is CASSPMRGAGEQYF. The CDR3 DNA follows: TGTGCCAGCAGCCCGATGCGGGGGGCGGGTGAGCAGTACTTC.

The chain employs TRBV7-2 and TRBJ2-7; TRBD2 matches at 13 bases. This CDR3 has 14 amino acids. The V gene's germline CDR1 is SGHTA and CDR2 FQGNSA. The V and J ends lost 8 bases and 7 bases, in that order; junction bases with no gene match: 8. The CDR3 region is CASLRTSGSREQYF. As DNA, the CDR3 is TGTGCCAGCTTGAGGACTAGCGGGAGTCGGGAGCAGTACTTC.

This clone was observed a few times. The chain carries TRBV10-3 and TRBJ2-5; 8 nucleotides align to TRBD2. The CDR3 loop spans 15 amino acids. The trim removed 0 bases at V and 2 bases at J, leaving 2 bases unmatched. CDR1 is ENHRY and CDR2 is SYGVKD in the germline V gene. The CDR3 protein is CAISESLAGQETQYF. For the CDR3, the DNA is TGTGCCATCAGTGAGTCATTAGCGGGGCAAGAGACCCAGTACTTC.

The chain uses TRBV6-1 and TRBJ1-5, with D maybe TRBD1 (6 bases). Trimming left V 0 bases short and J 4 bases short, with 19 bases between. The CDR3 loop spans 18 amino acids. CDR1 and CDR2 (germline): MNHNS, SASEGT. CDR3 residues: CASSEAKGGAIGNQPQHF. In DNA form, the CDR3 reads TGTGCCAGCAGTGAAGCGAAAGGGGGGGCGATTGGGAATCAGCCCCAGCATTTT.

This sequence joins TRBV4-2 and TRBJ1-2; D is unresolved. V was shortened by 1 base and J by 4 bases, with 7 bases between the two germline ends. Germline CDR1 reads LGHNA; CDR2 reads YNFKEQ. The CDR3 runs to 13 residues. This CDR3 is CASSQGQLYGYTF. The CDR3 DNA reads as TGTGCCAGCAGCCAAGGTCAGCTCTATGGCTACACCTTC.

Of note for this clone: This same CDR3 is encoded by further DNA sequences in the sample. The chain recombines TRBV10-3 with TRBJ1-5; possibly TRBD1 for D (5 bases). The V and J ends lost 0 bases and 0 bases respectively, with 6 bases between them. CDR3 length: 15 amino acids. Germline V CDR1 and CDR2: ENHRY, SYGVKD. CDR3 sequence (DNA): TGTGCCATCAGTGAGTCCGGGGGTAGCAATCAGCCCCAGCATTTT. This encodes CAISESGGSNQPQHF.

The chain uses TRBV12-5 and TRBJ2-5; D remains unclear. Trimming shortened V by 3 bases and J by 2 bases, and 7 bases separated the two germline ends. CDR1 is LGHNT, CDR2 FRNRAP, per germline. The CDR3 extends over 13 amino acids. The CDR3 DNA sequence: TGTGCTAGTGGTTTAGGGTTTCAAGAGACCCAGTACTTC. Its protein product is CASGLGFQETQYF.

The chain uses TRBV27 and TRBJ1-2; D unclear. This CDR3 comprises 14 residues. Trimming shortened V by 3 bases and J by 8 bases, and 16 bases separated the two germline ends. Germline V CDR1 and CDR2: MNHEY, SMNVEV (reference sequence). CDR3 in amino acids: CASSFRIGLDGYTF. In DNA form, the CDR3 reads TGTGCCAGCAGTTTCCGCATTGGGCTAGACGGCTACACCTTC.

The rearrangement uses TRBV7-9 and TRBJ2-3; no clear D. This CDR3 is built from 16 residues. V was pared by 2 bases and J by 0 bases, with 12 bases between. From germline, CDR1 is SEHNR and CDR2 FQNEAQ (reference sequence). In DNA, the CDR3 is TGTGCCAGCAGCTTACCTCGGATCTCTAGCACAGATACGCAGTATTTT. Amino acids: CASSLPRISSTDTQYF. The whole variable domain, remainder taken from reference TRBV7-9 and TRBJ2-3, is DTGVSQNPRHKITKRGQNVTFRCDPISEHNRLYWYRQTLGQGPEFLTYFQNEAQLEKSRLLSDRFSAERPKGSFSTLEIQRTEQGDSAMYLCASSLPRISSTDTQYFGPGTRLTVL.

This chain uses TRBV15 with TRBJ1-4; D unresolved. Trimming took off 1 base at V and 5 bases at J, with 5 bases between the two ends. The CDR3 sequence is 13 residues long. The V gene's germline CDR1 is LNHNV and CDR2 YYDKDF (reference sequence). The CDR3 nucleotides are TGTGCCACCAGCAGAGTGATCAATGAAAAACTGTTTTTT. It translates to CATSRVINEKLFF.

Only a few counts were recorded for this clone. Other DNA sequences from this sample encode an identical CDR3 as well. The gene calls are TRBV18 and TRBJ1-5; D is possibly TRBD1 (6 bases). Germline CDR1 and CDR2: KGHSH and LQKENI. The V end was cut by 3 bases, the J end by 7 bases, with 13 bases between. The CDR3 is 14 amino acids. The CDR3 region is CASSPQGWDQPQHF. The CDR3 DNA is TGTGCCAGCTCACCGCAGGGGTGGGACCAGCCCCAGCATTTT.

The rearrangement uses TRBV5-6 and TRBJ2-7, with 7 bases matching TRBD1. Trimming removed 4 bases from V and 2 bases from J; junction bases left unmatched: 6. CDR3 length: 14 amino acids. CDR1 SGHDT and CDR2 YYEEEE come from the germline V gene. CDR3 region: CASSSDRETYEQYF. The CDR3 nucleotides are TGTGCCAGCAGCAGCGACAGGGAAACCTACGAGCAGTACTTC.

A few counts support this clone. V gene TRBV29-1 combines with J gene TRBJ1-1, with D possibly matching TRBD1 (5 bases). From germline, CDR1 is SQVTM and CDR2 ANQGSEA. This CDR3 region has 13 residues. The ends were cut back, 7 bases at V and 1 base at J, with 13 bases in the middle. Here the CDR3 DNA reads TGCAGCGGGACCAGGGCGACGAACACTGAAGCTTTCTTT. The encoded protein is CSGTRATNTEAFF.

The chain uses TRBV6-6 and TRBJ2-7; D gene uncertain. Trimming removed 2 bases from V and 2 bases from J, with 10 bases in between. This CDR3 is built from 14 residues. Per the germline V gene, CDR1 is MNHNY and CDR2 is SVGAGI (reference sequence). The CDR3 reads CASSYVGTTYEQYF. The CDR3 DNA is TGTGCCAGCAGTTACGTCGGCACAACCTACGAGCAGTACTTC.

V usage is TRBV27 and J usage is TRBJ2-3; tentative D call: TRBD1 (6 bases). V was cut by 3 bases and J by 1 base, with 8 bases left in between. CDR3 length equals 14 residues. Per the germline V gene, CDR1 is MNHEY and CDR2 is SMNVEV (reference sequence). The CDR3: CASSFRTGTDTQYF. The DNA of the CDR3 is TGTGCCAGCAGTTTCAGGACAGGCACAGATACGCAGTATTTT.

The chain couples TRBV6-5 to TRBJ1-6, with D possibly TRBD1 on 5 matching bases. V was shortened by 5 bases and J by 6 bases, with 11 bases between the two germline ends. Germline values: CDR1 MNHEY, CDR2 SVGAGI. The CDR3 has 14 residues. As DNA, the CDR3 is TGTGCCAGCAGTCGGACAAGCTTTAATTCACCCCTCCACTTT. Its translation is CASSRTSFNSPLHF.

In regard to this clone: The limits of the CDR3 on the DNA are not certain, so only TCRdb's listed CDR3 is given. This sequence joins TRBV6-1 and TRBJ1-1. Germline assignment: CDR1 MNHNS and CDR2 SASEGT. The CDR3 has 10 residues if both end residues are counted. CDR3 sequence: CGSSGPEAFF.

The V gene is TRBV19, the J gene TRBJ1-5; D not resolved. The V gene lost 3 bases and the J gene lost 4 bases, with 10 bases spanning the gap. The germline V gene has CDR1 LNHDA and CDR2 SQIVND (reference sequence). The CDR3 runs to 14 residues. The CDR3 region is CASSIGIANQPQHF. The CDR3 DNA sequence: TGTGCCAGTAGTATTGGGATTGCGAATCAGCCCCAGCATTTT.

In the case of this clone: The sample contains more than one DNA sequence encoding this CDR3. The chain uses TRBV6-5 and TRBJ1-3, with a weak D call TRBD1 (6 bases). CDR1 MNHEY and CDR2 SVGAGI come from the germline V gene. This CDR3 is 15 amino acids long. Trimming removed 3 bases from V and 0 bases from J, with 9 bases in between. CDR3 DNA sequence: TGTGCCAGCAGTTATGGGGGCAGCTCTGGAAACACCATATATTTT. Its translation: CASSYGGSSGNTIYF.

CDR3 protein: CASRRTGAGPYGYTF. The CDR3 nucleotides read TGTGCCAGCAGGCGGACAGGGGCTGGTCCCTATGGCTACACCTTC. This chain uses TRBV6-5 with TRBJ1-2; 9 bases map to TRBD1. J lost 4 bases, V lost 6 bases, and 9 bases had no gene match. CDR1 is MNHEY and CDR2 is SVGAGI in the germline V gene. This CDR3 has 15 amino acids.